This TCR beta chain was observed in a study of T cells in Graves' hyperthyroidism and ophthalmopathy. This clonotype was counted many times. Its target is not known. Study outcomes and limitations: Appearing also in blood were most of the thyroid clonotypes expanded above 0.001.

The TCR beta CDR3 regions underwent amplification using RNA transcripts as the source. Primed by the HTBI set, a first-round RT-PCR was run on the TCR CDR3. MiXCR, applied by TCRdb to the multiplex PCR reads, yields one record per CDR3 protein. This table holds about 610,000 distinct CDR3 sequences, approximately 44% found once. Sequencing used peripheral blood or thyroid tissue (not recorded which). This sequence originates from a woman aged 18 to 35 with Graves' hyperthyroidism.

The CDR3 loop reads CASSLAGGVGADYGYTF. The DNA for the CDR3 is TGTGCCAGCAGTTTGGCAGGGGGCGTAGGAGCCGACTATGGCTACACCTTC. The chain employs TRBV12-3 or TRBV12-4 and TRBJ1-2, with 8 bases matching TRBD1. The CDR3 is made up of 17 amino acids. Trimming removed 3 bases from V and 3 bases from J; junction bases left unmatched: 12.